A single sample is the source of the 20 T cell receptor beta chains below, sequenced in a study of blood T cell repertoires in COVID-19. Repertoires were generated with immunoSEQ multiplex PCR, while TCRdb's copy carries only in-frame clones and drops some. The sample includes under 95,000 clones, over 65% of them seen just once. The sequenced sample was peripheral blood. All receptors come from a man aged 50 or older with active or convalescent COVID-19.

This clone was observed a single time. The V and J genes are TRBV4-2 and TRBJ2-3; weak D call: TRBD2 (6 bases). The V end lost 0 bases, the J end lost 0 bases, and 7 bases lay between the germline ends. This CDR3 contains 15 residues. Germline V gives CDR1 LGHNA, CDR2 YNFKEQ. The CDR3 nucleotides are TGTGCCAGCAGCCAAGAACTAGCTAGCACAGATACGCAGTATTTT. It specifies CASSQELASTDTQYF.

The rearrangement uses TRBV10-3 and TRBJ2-7; tentative D call: TRBD1 (5 bases). The CDR3 has 16 amino acids. Germline V CDR1 and CDR2: ENHRY, SYGVKD. The ends were cut back, 0 bases at V and 0 bases at J, with 12 bases in the middle. CDR3 sequence (DNA): TGTGCCATCAGTGAGTCCATCAGGACAACCTCCTACGAGCAGTACTTC. Translating it yields CAISESIRTTSYEQYF.

The V and J genes are TRBV5-4 and TRBJ2-2; TRBD1 matches at 11 bases. The trim removed 4 bases at V and 3 bases at J, leaving 5 bases unmatched. The CDR3 length is 16 residues. The germline V gene encodes CDR1 SGHNT and CDR2 YYREEE (reference sequence). DNA for the CDR3: TGTGCCAGCAGCGGAAGGACAGGGGGCGACACCGGGGAGCTGTTTTTT. Amino acids: CASSGRTGGDTGELFF.

This clone was seen only a few times. The J gene is TRBJ2-7, the V gene TRBV10-1; 12 bases align to TRBD1. This CDR3 has 16 amino acids. Germline CDR1 reads WNHNN; CDR2 reads SYGVQD (reference sequence). The ends lost 2 bases at V and 7 bases at J; junction bases unmatched: 9. CDR3 in DNA: TGCGCCAGCAGTGAGACCCGGGGACAGGGGGCGCGGGAGCAGTACTTC. As protein: CASSETRGQGAREQYF.

The V call is TRBV5-1, the J call TRBJ2-5, with 10 positions matching TRBD2. The CDR3 runs 15 residues. J lost 1 base, V lost 1 base, and 1 base had no gene match. CDR1 and CDR2 from the germline V gene are SGHRS and YFSETQ. CDR3 in DNA: TGCGCCAGCAGCTTGTCTAGCGGGGGCCAAGAGACCCAGTACTTC. Translation: CASSLSSGGQETQYF.

The chain uses TRBV5-1 and TRBJ1-2; 8 bases are shared with TRBD1. J gave up 4 bases and V 4 bases, and 9 bases lay outside the gene matches. The CDR3 runs 15 residues. Germline CDR1 SGHRS, CDR2 YFSETQ. The CDR3 DNA reads TGCGCCAGCAGCCAGGACAGGGAAGGCGGCTATGGCTACACCTTC. Protein product: CASSQDREGGYGYTF.

The chain carries TRBV2 and TRBJ2-3; 8 nucleotides align to TRBD2. The J segment lost 4 bases and the V segment lost 8 bases, leaving 8 bases of the junction unmatched. This CDR3 is built from 14 residues. Germline assignment: CDR1 SNHLY and CDR2 FYNNEI. CDR3 protein: CASFGLAPPDTQYF. CDR3 DNA: TGTGCCAGCTTTGGACTAGCCCCTCCAGATACGCAGTATTTT.

The J gene is TRBJ1-2, the V gene TRBV19, with 9 bases identical to TRBD1. The CDR3 extends over 15 amino acids. J was trimmed by 4 bases and V by 1 base; bases with no gene match: 4. Germline CDR1 reads LNHDA; CDR2 reads SQIVND (reference sequence). The CDR3 bases are TGTGCCAGTAGTATAGTCGGGACAGGGCTCTATGGCTACACCTTC. It yields the protein CASSIVGTGLYGYTF.

V gene TRBV5-1 combines with J gene TRBJ1-4, with D perhaps TRBD1 (5 bases). The germline V and J ends were trimmed by 4 bases and 4 bases, with 23 bases remaining between them. The germline V gene encodes CDR1 SGHRS and CDR2 YFSETQ. CDR3 length: 18 residues. In DNA, the CDR3 is TGCGCCAGCAGCCGGCGCAGGGCCTGGATCCTTGGTAATGAAAAACTGTTTTTT. Translating gives CASSRRRAWILGNEKLFF.

This clone occurred once. The chain recombines TRBV27 with TRBJ1-1; a possible D gene is TRBD1 (5 bases). Trimming shortened V by 3 bases and J by 6 bases, and 11 bases separated the two germline ends. Germline CDR1 is MNHEY and CDR2 is SMNVEV (reference sequence). This CDR3 is 13 amino acids long. The CDR3 region has the DNA TGTGCCAGCAGTTTGGGGGGGAAAGCTGAAGCTTTCTTT. Its protein product is CASSLGGKAEAFF.

The chain uses TRBV19 and TRBJ1-1, with D unclear. The length of the CDR3 is 17 residues. The V end was cut by 2 bases, the J end by 0 bases, with 16 bases between. CDR1 and CDR2 (germline): LNHDA, SQIVND (reference sequence). The CDR3 region is CASSIFFVAEMNTEAFF. The CDR3 DNA is TGTGCCAGTAGTATATTTTTCGTAGCAGAAATGAACACTGAAGCTTTCTTT. Supplemented by reference TRBV19 and TRBJ1-1, the full variable domain reads DGGITQSPKYLFRKEGQNVTLSCEQNLNHDAMYWYRQDPGQGLRLIYYSQIVNDFQKGDIAEGYSVSREKKESFPLTVTSAQKNPTAFYLCASSIFFVAEMNTEAFFGQGTRLTVV.

The chain uses TRBV6-5 and TRBJ1-2; possibly TRBD1 for D (5 bases). This CDR3 comprises 15 residues. Germline V gives CDR1 MNHEY, CDR2 SVGAGI. V shed 7 bases and J shed 4 bases, with 19 bases lying between them. This CDR3 is CASTLDSFTGYGYTF. CDR3 DNA sequence: TGTGCCAGCACCCTAGACAGCTTCACCGGCTATGGCTACACCTTC.

The chain carries TRBV15 and TRBJ2-1, with 8 bases matching TRBD2. Germline-derived CDR1 and CDR2 are LNHNV and YYDKDF (reference sequence). The V segment lost 0 bases and the J segment 7 bases; nucleotides outside the gene matches: 8. The CDR3 covers 16 residues. The chain's CDR3 is CATSREWRGEGNEQFF. DNA of the CDR3: TGTGCCACCAGCAGAGAATGGCGGGGGGAGGGTAATGAGCAGTTCTTC.

The V call is TRBV11-2, the J call TRBJ2-2; tentative D call: TRBD1 (6 bases). In germline, CDR1 is SGHAT, CDR2 FQNNGV. The germline V and J ends were trimmed by 0 bases and 5 bases, with 16 bases remaining between them. The CDR3 length is 17 residues. The CDR3 DNA reads TGTGCCAGCAGCTTAGATAGGCAGGGGCGTGGAACCGGGGAGCTGTTTTTT. The encoded protein is CASSLDRQGRGTGELFF.

V gene TRBV18 combines with J gene TRBJ2-5; D might be TRBD1 (5 bases). The CDR3 length is 16 residues. Trimming took off 3 bases at V and 4 bases at J, with 18 bases between the two ends. Looked up from germline, CDR1 is KGHSH and CDR2 is LQKENI. CDR3 in amino acids: CASSPVVGASGETQYF. CDR3 in DNA: TGTGCCAGCTCACCGGTCGTTGGGGCTTCGGGAGAGACCCAGTACTTC.

V gene TRBV7-2 combines with J gene TRBJ2-1, with TRBD1 matching over 12 bases. Germline V lookup: CDR1 SGHTA, CDR2 FQGNSA. V lost 4 bases, J lost 6 bases, and 4 bases stayed unmatched. The CDR3 spans 15 residues. CDR3 sequence (DNA): TGTGCCAGCAGCTACCGGGACAGGGGGCCCAATGAGCAGTTCTTC. Translated, it gives CASSYRDRGPNEQFF.

The rearrangement links TRBV3-1 (or the pseudogene TRBV3-2) to TRBJ2-7; 10 bases map to TRBD2. The germline V gene has CDR1 LGHDT and CDR2 YNNKEL (reference sequence). The J segment lost 7 bases and the V segment lost 5 bases, leaving 8 bases of the junction unmatched. This CDR3 has 14 residues. The CDR3 sequence: CASSLAGGGGEQYF. Here the CDR3 DNA reads TGTGCCAGCAGCTTAGCGGGGGGCGGAGGGGAGCAGTACTTC.

The chain joins TRBV19 to TRBJ2-3; 7 bases fit TRBD1. With V trimmed by 4 bases and J by 2 bases, 6 bases remained unmatched. The CDR3 runs to 15 residues. Per the germline V gene, CDR1 is LNHDA and CDR2 is SQIVND (reference sequence). The CDR3 is CASSKTGAYTDTQYF. Here the CDR3 DNA reads TGTGCCAGTAGTAAAACAGGGGCCTACACAGATACGCAGTATTTT.

The gene calls are TRBV2 and TRBJ1-5; D remains unclear. Germline-derived CDR1 and CDR2 are SNHLY and FYNNEI. Trimming left V 6 bases short and J 0 bases short, with 9 bases between. The CDR3 sequence is 14 residues long. In nucleotides, the CDR3 is TGTGCCAGCAGGACGACATTTAGCAATCAGCCCCAGCATTTT. Protein sequence: CASRTTFSNQPQHF.

J is TRBJ1-4 and V is TRBV3-1 (or the pseudogene TRBV3-2); 9 bases map to TRBD1. Germline V gene lookup returns CDR1 LGHDT and CDR2 YNNKEL (reference sequence). V was pared by 5 bases and J by 6 bases, with 7 bases of the junction left unmatched. This CDR3 spans 15 amino acids. As DNA, the CDR3 is TGTGCCAGCAGCGACAACAGGGGGCTTGATGAAAAACTGTTTTTT. It yields the protein CASSDNRGLDEKLFF.